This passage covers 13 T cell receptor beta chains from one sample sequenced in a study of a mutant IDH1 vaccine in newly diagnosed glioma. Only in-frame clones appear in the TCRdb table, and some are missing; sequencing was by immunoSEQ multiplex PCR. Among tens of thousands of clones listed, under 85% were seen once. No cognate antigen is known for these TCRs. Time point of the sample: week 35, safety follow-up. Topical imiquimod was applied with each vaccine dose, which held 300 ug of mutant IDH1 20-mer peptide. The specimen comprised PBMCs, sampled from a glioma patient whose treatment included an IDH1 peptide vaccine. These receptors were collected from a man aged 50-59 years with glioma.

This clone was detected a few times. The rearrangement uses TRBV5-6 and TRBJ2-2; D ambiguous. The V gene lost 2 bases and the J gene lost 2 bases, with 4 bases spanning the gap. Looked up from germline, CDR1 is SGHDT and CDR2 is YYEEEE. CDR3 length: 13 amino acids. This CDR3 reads CASSFENTGELFF. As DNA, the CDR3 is TGTGCCAGCAGCTTTGAAAACACCGGGGAGCTGTTTTTT. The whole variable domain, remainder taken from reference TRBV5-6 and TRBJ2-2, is DAGVTQSPTHLIKTRGQQVTLRCSPKSGHDTVSWYQQALGQGPQFIFQYYEEEERQRGNFPDRFSGHQFPNYSSELNVNALLLGDSALYLCASSFENTGELFFGEGSRLTVL.

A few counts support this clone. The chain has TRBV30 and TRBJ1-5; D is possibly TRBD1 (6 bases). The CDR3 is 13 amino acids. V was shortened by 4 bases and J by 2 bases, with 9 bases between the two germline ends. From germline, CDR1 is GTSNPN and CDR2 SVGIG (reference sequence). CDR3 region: CAWTQGGNQPQHF. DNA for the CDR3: TGTGCCTGGACACAGGGAGGCAATCAGCCCCAGCATTTT.

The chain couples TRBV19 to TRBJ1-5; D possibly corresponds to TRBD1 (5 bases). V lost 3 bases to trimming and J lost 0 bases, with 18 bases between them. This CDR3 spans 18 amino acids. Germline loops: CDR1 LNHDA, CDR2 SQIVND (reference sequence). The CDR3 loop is CASSITQGVGYSNQPQHF. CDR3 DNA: TGTGCCAGTAGTATCACTCAAGGGGTTGGATATAGCAATCAGCCCCAGCATTTT.

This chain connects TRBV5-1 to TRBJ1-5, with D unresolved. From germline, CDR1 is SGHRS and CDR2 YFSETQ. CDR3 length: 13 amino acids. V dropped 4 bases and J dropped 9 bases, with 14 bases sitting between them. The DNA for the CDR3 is TGCGCCAGCAGCCCGTACGGAAGTTGGCCCCAGCATTTT. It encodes CASSPYGSWPQHF.

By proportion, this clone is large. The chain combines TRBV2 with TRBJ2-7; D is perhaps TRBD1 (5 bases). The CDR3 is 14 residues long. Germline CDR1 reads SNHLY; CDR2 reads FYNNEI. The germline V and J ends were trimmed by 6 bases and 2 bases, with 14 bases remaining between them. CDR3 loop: CASSPPDKTYEQYF. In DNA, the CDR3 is TGTGCCAGCAGCCCTCCGGACAAGACCTACGAGCAGTACTTC.

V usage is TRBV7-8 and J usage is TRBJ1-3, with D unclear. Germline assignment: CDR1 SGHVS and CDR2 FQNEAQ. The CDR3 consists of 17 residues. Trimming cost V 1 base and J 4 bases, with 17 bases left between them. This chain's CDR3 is CASSLGRAGGGGNTIYF. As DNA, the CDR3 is TGTGCCAGCAGCTTAGGCCGGGCGGGCGGCGGCGGAAACACCATATATTTT.

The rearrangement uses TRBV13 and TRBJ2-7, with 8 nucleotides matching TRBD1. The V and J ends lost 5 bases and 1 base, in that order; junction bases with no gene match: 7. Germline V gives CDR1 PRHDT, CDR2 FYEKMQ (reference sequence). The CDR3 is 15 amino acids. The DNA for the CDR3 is TGTGCCAGCAGCGGCCCCAGGACAGGGTCCTACGAGCAGTACTTC. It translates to CASSGPRTGSYEQYF.

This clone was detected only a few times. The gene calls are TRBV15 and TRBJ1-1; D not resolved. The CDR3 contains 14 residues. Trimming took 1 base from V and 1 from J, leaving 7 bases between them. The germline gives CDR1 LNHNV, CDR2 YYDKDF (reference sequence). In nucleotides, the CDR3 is TGTGCCACCAGCAGAGCAATAGAGAACACTGAAGCTTTCTTT. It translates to CATSRAIENTEAFF.

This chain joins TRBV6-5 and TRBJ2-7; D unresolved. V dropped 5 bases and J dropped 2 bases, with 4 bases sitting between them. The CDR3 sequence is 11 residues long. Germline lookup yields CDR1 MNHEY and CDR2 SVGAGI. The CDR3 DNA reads TGTGCCAGCAGTAAGGCCTACGAGCAGTACTTC. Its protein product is CASSKAYEQYF.

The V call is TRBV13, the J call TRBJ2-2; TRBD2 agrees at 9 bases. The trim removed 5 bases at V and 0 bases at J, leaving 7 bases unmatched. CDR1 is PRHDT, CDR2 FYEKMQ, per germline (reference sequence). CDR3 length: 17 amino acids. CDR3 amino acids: CASSLSQRGANTGELFF. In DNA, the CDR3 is TGTGCCAGCAGCCTATCCCAGCGGGGGGCGAACACCGGGGAGCTGTTTTTT.

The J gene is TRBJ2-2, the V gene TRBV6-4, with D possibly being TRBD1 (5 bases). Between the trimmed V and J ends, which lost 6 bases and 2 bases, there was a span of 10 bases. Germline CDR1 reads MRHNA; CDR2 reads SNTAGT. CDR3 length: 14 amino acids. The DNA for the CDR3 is TGTGCCAGCAGATACCAGGGTAACACCGGGGAGCTGTTTTTT. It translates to CASRYQGNTGELFF.

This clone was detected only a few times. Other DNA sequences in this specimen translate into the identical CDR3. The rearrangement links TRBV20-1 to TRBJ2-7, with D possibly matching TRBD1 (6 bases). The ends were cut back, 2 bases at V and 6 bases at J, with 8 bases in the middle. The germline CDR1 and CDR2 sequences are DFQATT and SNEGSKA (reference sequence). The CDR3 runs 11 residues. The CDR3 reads CSARRGGEQYF. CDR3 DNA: TGCAGTGCTAGAAGAGGGGGCGAGCAGTACTTC.

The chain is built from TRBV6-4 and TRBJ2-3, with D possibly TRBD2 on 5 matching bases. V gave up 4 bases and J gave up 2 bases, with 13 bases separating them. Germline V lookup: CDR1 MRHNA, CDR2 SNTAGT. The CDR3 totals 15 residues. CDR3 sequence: CASSGEYSTTDTQYF. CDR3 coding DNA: TGTGCCAGCAGTGGGGAGTATAGCACCACAGATACGCAGTATTTT.